The 5 T cell receptor beta chains given below trace back to one sample, sequenced in a study of a mutant IDH1 vaccine in newly diagnosed glioma. These receptors are not linked to any known antigen. TCRdb's table, derived via immunoSEQ multiplex PCR, lists solely in-frame clones and lacks some. The repertoire holds approximately 56,000 clones, with 65% as singletons. Time point given: week 47, end of study. Topical imiquimod was applied with each vaccine dose, which held 300 ug of mutant IDH1 20-mer peptide. Source: peripheral blood mononuclear cells (PBMCs), taken from a glioma patient whose treatment included an IDH1 peptide vaccine. These receptors came from a man aged 35-49 years with glioma. Some clones in this sample may be carry-over from other donors' samples.

The chain employs TRBV7-9 and TRBJ1-4; maybe TRBD1 (6 bases). Germline values: CDR1 SEHNR, CDR2 FQNEAQ (reference sequence). This CDR3 comprises 12 residues. V dropped 10 bases and J dropped 3 bases, with 9 bases sitting between them. This chain's CDR3 is CATQGPNEKLFF. CDR3 in DNA: TGTGCCACCCAGGGGCCTAATGAAAAACTGTTTTTT.

For the CDR3, the DNA is TGTGCCAGCAGTGAAGGTGGATCTGGAAACACCATATATTTT. Translation gives CASSEGGSGNTIYF. The chain recombines TRBV25-1 with TRBJ1-3; D not certain. Germline values: CDR1 MGHDK, CDR2 SYGVNS. Trimming pared 2 bases from V and 1 base from J, leaving 6 bases between. CDR3 length: 14 residues. Full variable domain (rest looked up from reference TRBV25-1 and TRBJ1-3): EADIYQTPRYLVIGTGKKITLECSQTMGHDKMYWYQQDPGMELHLIHYSYGVNSTEKGDLSSESTVSRIRTEHFPLTLESARPSHTSQYLCASSEGGSGNTIYFGEGSWLTVV.

In DNA form, the CDR3 reads TGTGCCAGCAGCCAAGTGACAGGGGTGGGAAACACCATATATTTT. Amino acid sequence: CASSQVTGVGNTIYF. This rearrangement joins TRBV4-2 to TRBJ1-3; 8 positions match TRBD1. With 1 base clipped from V and 4 bases from J, the junction kept 3 bases outside the gene matches. Per germline, CDR1 LGHNA and CDR2 YNFKEQ. The CDR3 has 15 residues.

V is TRBV25-1 and J is TRBJ1-5; TRBD1 agrees at 8 bases. Per germline, CDR1 MGHDK and CDR2 SYGVNS. The CDR3 extends over 16 amino acids. The V segment lost 5 bases and the J segment 7 bases; nucleotides outside the gene matches: 13. The CDR3 nucleotides read TGTGCCAGCAGTTTACCTGGGCAGGGGGCAGGACAGCCCCAGCATTTT. The encoded protein is CASSLPGQGAGQPQHF.

There are a few counts of this clone. For the CDR3, the DNA is TGTGCCAGCAGCTTATCAGGGGAGGCCTACGAGCAGTACTTC. This sequence encodes CASSLSGEAYEQYF. The chain carries TRBV11-2 and TRBJ2-7; D assignment may be TRBD1 or TRBD2 (6 bases each). This CDR3 has 14 amino acids. Germline V gene data show CDR1 as SGHAT and CDR2 as FQNNGV. Trimming pared 2 bases from V and 2 bases from J, leaving 10 bases between.